This record covers a single T cell receptor (beta chain). Naivety among CD8 cells was defined by CD45RO negativity and positive CCR7 selection, thereby excluding terminally differentiated effector memory CD45RA+ cells. This table comes from immunoSEQ multiplex PCR, and its TCRdb copy is limited to in-frame clones, with some not included. The sample comprises about 2.2 million clones, approximately 94% of which are singletons, and 1.5% to 2% rests with the top ten. These data are taken from a study of shared clonotypes between healthy human individuals. The receptor's source is a man aged 18 to 30 in good health. Some clones in this sample may be carry-over from other donors' samples. The sequenced sample consisted of naive CD8+ T cells from PBMCs.

CDR3 nucleotides: TGTGCCAGCGGGGGGACAGGCGGCAATTCACCCCTCCACTTT. It specifies CASGGTGGNSPLHF. The rearrangement uses TRBV5-4 and TRBJ1-6; TRBD1 aligns across 8 bases. The CDR3 sequence is 14 residues long. Germline lookup yields CDR1 SGHNT and CDR2 YYREEE (reference sequence). V lost 7 bases to trimming and J lost 7 bases; unmatched junction nucleotides: 7.